What follows is one TCR beta chain and its context. The antigen is unknown. This sample is part of a study of early T cells in non-severe SARS-CoV-2 infection. Study-level information: It was bulk RNA from unsorted whole blood that was sequenced, and the chains were unpaired. Study-wide results and caveats: Private and CD4 specificities were missed by VDJdb matching, which favored anti-spike CD8 responses.

The CDR3 runs 13 residues. The germline V gene has CDR1 SEHNR and CDR2 FQNEAQ (reference sequence). The J segment lost 10 bases and the V segment lost 7 bases, leaving 4 bases of the junction unmatched. Individual cDNA molecules carried attached unique molecular identifiers. Via MiXCR, TCRdb re-called the 5' RACE reads, giving one row per CDR3 protein. The sample holds some 48,000 distinct CDR3 sequences; around 9.5% are singletons and the top ten take roughly 8.3%. The TCR sequence derives from an adult who was a healthcare worker with PCR-confirmed SARS-CoV-2 infection or an uninfected control (not recorded which). J is TRBJ1-6 and V is TRBV7-9; TRBD1 agrees at 10 bases. The sample comprised whole blood. The chain's CDR3 is CASKTGGTSPLHF. For the CDR3, the DNA is TGTGCCAGCAAGACAGGGGGCACCTCACCCCTCCACTTT.